This TCR beta chain was identified in a study of blood T cell repertoires in COVID-19. Looked up from germline, CDR1 is SNHLY and CDR2 is FYNNEI. The V gene end was trimmed by 0 bases and the J gene end by 4 bases; junction bases not matched to a gene: 5. CDR3 length: 16 residues. As originally analysed: Estimated nucleated cell counts came from reference gene primer amplification. TCRdb's copy holds only in-frame clones and misses some; the assay was immunoSEQ multiplex PCR. That table furnishes V, J and clone size, whereas the DNA furnished D and trimming. The repertoire includes about 210,000 clones, roughly 89% of them detected once, and approximately 10% sits in the top ten. Across 24 US areas, participants ranged in age from about 18 to 100 years. The study assigned cohorts using participant-reported clinical history.

This clonotype was obtained from a man younger than 35 with acute COVID-19. The sequencing input was PBMCs or T cells enriched from blood (not recorded which). This chain uses TRBV2 with TRBJ2-1, with 8 bases that match TRBD2. Written as DNA, the CDR3 is TGTGCCAGCAGTGAAGCCGGTAGCGGGGCATACAATGAGCAGTTCTTC. Translated, it gives CASSEAGSGAYNEQFF.